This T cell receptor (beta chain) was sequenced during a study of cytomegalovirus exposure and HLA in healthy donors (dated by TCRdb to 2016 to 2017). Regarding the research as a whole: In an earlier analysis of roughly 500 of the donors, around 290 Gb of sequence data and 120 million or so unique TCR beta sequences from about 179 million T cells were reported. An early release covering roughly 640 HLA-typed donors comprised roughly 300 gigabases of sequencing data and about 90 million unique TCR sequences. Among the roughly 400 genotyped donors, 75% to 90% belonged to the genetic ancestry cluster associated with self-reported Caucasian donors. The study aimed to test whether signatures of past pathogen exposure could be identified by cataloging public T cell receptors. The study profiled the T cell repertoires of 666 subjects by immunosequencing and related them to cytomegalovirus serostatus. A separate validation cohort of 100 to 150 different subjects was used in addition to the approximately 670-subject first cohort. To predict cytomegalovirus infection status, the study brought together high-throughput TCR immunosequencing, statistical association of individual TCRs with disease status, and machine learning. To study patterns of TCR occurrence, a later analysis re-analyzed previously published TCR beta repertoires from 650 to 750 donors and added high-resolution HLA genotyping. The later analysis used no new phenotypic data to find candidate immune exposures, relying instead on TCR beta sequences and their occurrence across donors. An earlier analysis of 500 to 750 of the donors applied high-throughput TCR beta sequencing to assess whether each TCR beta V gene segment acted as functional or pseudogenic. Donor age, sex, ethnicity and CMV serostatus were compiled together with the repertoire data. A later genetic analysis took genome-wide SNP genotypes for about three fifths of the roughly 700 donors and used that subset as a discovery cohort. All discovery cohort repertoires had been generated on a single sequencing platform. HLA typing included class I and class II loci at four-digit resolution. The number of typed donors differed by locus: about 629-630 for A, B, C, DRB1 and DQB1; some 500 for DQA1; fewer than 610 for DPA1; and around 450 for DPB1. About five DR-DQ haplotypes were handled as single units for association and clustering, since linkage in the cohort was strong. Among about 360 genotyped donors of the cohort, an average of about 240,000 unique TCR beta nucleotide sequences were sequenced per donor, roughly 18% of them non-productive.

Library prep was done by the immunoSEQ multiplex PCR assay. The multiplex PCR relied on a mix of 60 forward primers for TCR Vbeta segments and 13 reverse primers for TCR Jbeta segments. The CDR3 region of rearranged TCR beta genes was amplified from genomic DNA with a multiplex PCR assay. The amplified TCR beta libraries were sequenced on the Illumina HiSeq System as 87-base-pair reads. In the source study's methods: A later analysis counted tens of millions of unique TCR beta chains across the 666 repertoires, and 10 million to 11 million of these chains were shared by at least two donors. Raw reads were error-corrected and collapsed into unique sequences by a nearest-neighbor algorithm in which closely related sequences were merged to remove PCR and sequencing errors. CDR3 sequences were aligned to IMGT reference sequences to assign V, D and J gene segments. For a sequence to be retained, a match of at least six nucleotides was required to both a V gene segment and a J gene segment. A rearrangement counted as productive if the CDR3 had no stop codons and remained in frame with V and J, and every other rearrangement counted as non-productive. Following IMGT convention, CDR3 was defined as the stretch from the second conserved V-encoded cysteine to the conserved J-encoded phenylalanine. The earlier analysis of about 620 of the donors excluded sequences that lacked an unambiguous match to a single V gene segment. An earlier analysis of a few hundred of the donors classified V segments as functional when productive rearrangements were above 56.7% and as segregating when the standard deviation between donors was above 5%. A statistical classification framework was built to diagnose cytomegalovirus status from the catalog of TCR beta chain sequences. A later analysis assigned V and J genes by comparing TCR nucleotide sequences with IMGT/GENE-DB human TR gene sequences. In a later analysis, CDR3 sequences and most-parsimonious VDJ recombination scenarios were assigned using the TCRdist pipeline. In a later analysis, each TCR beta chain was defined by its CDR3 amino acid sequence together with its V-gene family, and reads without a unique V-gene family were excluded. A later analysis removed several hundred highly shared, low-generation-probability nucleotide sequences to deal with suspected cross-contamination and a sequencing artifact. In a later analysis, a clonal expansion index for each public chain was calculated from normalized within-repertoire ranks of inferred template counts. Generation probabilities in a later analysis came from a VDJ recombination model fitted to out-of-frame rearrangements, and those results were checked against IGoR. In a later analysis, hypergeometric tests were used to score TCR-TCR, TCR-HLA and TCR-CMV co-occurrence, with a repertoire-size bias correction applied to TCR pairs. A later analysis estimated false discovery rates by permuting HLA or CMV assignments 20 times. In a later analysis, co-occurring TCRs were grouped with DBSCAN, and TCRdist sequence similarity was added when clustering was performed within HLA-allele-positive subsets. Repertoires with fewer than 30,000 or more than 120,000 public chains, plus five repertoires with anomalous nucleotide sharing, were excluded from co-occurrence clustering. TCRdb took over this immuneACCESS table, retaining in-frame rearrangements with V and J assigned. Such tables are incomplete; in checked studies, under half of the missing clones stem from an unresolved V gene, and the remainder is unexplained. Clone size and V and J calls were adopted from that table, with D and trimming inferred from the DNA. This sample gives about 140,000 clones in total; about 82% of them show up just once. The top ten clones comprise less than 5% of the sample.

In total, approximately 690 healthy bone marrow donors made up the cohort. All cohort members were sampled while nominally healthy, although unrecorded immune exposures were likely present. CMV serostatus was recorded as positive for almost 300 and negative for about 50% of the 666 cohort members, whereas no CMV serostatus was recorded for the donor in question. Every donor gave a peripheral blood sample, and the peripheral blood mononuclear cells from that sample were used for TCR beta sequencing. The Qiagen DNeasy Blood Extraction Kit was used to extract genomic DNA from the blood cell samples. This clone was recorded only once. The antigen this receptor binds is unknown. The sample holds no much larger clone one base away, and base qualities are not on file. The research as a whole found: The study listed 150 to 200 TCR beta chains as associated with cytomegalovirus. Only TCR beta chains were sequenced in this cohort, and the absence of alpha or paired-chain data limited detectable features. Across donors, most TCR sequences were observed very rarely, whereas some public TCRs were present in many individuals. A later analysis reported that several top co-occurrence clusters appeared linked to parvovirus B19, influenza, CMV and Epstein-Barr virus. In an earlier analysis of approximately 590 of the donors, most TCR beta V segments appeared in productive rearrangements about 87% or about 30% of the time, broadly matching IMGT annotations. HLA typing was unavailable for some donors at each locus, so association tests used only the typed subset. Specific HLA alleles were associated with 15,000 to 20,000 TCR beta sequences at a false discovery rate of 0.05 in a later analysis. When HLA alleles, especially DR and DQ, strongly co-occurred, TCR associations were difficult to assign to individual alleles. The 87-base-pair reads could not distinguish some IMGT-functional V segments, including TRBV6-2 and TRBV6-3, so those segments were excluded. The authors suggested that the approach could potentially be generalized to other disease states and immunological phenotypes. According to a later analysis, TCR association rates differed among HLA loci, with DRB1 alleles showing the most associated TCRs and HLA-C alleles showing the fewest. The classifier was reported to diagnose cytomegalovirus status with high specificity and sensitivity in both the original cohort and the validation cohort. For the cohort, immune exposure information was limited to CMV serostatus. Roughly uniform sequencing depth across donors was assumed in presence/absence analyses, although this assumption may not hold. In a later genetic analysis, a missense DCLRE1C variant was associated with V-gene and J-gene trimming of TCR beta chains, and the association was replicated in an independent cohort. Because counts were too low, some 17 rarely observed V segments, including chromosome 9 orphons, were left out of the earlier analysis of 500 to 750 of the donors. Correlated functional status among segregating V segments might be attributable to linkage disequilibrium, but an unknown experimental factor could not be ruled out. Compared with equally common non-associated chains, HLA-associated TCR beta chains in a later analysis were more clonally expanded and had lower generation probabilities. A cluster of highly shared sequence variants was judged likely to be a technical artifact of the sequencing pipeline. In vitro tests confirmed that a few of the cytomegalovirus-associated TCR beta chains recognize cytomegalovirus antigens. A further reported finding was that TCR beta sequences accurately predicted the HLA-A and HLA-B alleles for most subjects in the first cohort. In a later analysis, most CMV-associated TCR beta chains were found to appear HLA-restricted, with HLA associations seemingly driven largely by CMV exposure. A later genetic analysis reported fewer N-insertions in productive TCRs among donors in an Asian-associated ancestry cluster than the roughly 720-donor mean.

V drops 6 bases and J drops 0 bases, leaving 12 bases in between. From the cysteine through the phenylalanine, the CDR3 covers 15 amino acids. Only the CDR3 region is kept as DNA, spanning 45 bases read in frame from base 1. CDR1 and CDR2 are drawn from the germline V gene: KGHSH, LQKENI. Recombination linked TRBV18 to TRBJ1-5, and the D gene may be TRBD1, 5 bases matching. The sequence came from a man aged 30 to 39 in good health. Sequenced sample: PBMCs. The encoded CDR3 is CASSPTGYSNQPQHF. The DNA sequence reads TGTGCCAGCTCCCCAACAGGATATAGCAATCAGCCCCAGCATTTT.